The source of this T cell receptor beta chain is a study of T-cell reconstitution after alpha-beta-depleted transplantation in children. This clonotype occurred many times. Unique molecular identifiers were incorporated during preparation of the TCRbeta library. Each CDR3 protein is one row after TCRdb ran MiXCR on the PCR reads. In the table there are a few hundred thousand distinct CDR3 sequences, 18% of which are singletons. The specimen was PBMCs from the stem cell graft donor, collected from the stem cell graft. This TCR was recovered from a human donor who donated a stem cell graft to a child with acute lymphoblastic leukemia.

In DNA, the CDR3 is TGCGCCAGCAGCGGGGGACTAGCGGGAGCCGCAGATACGCAGTATTTT. This translates into CASSGGLAGAADTQYF. The chain uses TRBV5-1 and TRBJ2-3; 14 positions agree with TRBD2. V gave up 4 bases and J gave up 4 bases; unmatched junction bases: 5. The CDR3 is 16 residues long. CDR1 is SGHRS, CDR2 YFSETQ, per germline.